Sequencing of this T cell receptor beta chain was carried out in a study of T cell responses to AZD1222 COVID-19 vaccine. Findings of the study overall: Repertoires were sampled only after the peak T cell response.

Worth noting for this clone: What it recognizes is unknown.

Sequencing used immunoSEQ multiplex PCR; TCRdb keeps in-frame clones, though not all of them. The sample lists roughly 69,000 clones, about 80% occurring once. The sequences come from peripheral blood, collected 28 days after the second AZD1222 dose. This clonotype was obtained from an adult who received the AZD1222 COVID-19 vaccine.

CDR3 bases: TGTGCCATCAGTGAGGAAGTGTTGAGCACTGAAGCTTTCTTT. Translating it yields CAISEEVLSTEAFF. J is TRBJ1-1 and V is TRBV10-3; no clear D. CDR3 length: 14 amino acids. V was clipped by 2 bases and J by 4 bases, with 11 bases between them. Germline CDR1 reads ENHRY; CDR2 reads SYGVKD.